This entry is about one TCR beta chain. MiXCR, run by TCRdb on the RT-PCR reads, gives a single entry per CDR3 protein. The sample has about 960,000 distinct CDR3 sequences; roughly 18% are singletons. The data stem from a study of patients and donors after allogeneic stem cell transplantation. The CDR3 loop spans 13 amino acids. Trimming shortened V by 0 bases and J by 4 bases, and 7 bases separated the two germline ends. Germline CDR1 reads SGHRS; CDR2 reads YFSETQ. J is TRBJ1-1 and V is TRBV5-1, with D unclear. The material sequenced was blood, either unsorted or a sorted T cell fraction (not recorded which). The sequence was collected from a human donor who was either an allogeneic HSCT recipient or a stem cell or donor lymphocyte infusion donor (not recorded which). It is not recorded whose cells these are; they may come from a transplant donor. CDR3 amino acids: CASSLGYGTEAFF. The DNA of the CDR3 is TGCGCCAGCAGCTTGGGTTACGGCACTGAAGCTTTCTTT.